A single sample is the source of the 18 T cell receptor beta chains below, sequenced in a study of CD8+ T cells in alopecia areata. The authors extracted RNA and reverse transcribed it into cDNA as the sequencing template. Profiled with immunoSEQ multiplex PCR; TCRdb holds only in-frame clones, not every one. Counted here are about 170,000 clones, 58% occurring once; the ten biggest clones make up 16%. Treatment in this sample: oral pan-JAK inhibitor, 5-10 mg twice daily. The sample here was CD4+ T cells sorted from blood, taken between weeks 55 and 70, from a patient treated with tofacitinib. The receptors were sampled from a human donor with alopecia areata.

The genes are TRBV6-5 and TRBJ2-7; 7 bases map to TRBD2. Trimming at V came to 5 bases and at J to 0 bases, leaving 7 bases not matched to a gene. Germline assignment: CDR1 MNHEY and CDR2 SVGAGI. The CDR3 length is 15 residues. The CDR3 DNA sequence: TGTGCCAGCAGTCGTAGCGGGTACAGCTCCTACGAGCAGTACTTC. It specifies CASSRSGYSSYEQYF.

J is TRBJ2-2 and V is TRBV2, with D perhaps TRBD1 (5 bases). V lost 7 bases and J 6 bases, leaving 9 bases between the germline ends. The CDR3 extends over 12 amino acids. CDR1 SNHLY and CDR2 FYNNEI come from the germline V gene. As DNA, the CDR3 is TGTGCCAGCACCCAGGGTCCCGGGGAGCTGTTTTTT. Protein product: CASTQGPGELFF.

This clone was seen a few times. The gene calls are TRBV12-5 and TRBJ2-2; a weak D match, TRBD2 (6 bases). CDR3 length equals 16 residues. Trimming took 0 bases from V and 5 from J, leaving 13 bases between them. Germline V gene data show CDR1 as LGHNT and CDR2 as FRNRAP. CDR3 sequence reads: CASGLVPSVITGELFF. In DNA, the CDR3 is TGTGCTAGTGGTTTGGTACCTAGCGTGATTACCGGGGAGCTGTTTTTT. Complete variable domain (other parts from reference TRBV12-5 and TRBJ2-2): DARVTQTPRHKVTEMGQEVTMRCQPILGHNTVFWYRQTMMQGLELLAYFRNRAPLDDSGMPKDRFSAEMPDATLATLKIQPSEPRDSAVYFCASGLVPSVITGELFFGEGSRLTVL.

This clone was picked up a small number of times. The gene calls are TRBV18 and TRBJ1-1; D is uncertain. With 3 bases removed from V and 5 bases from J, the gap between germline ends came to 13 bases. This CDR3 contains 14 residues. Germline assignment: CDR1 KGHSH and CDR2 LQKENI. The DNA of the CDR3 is TGTGCCAGCTCACCCCCGGTGCCGGGGACTGAAGCTTTCTTT. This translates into CASSPPVPGTEAFF.

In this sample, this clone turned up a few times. CDR3 bases: TGTGCCAGCAGTTTAATAAGGGGTGAGCAGTTCTTC. Encoded protein: CASSLIRGEQFF. V is TRBV28 and J is TRBJ2-1, with D perhaps TRBD1 (5 bases). CDR3 size: 12 residues. Germline CDR1 and CDR2: MDHEN and SYDVKM. V was shortened by 2 bases and J by 9 bases, with 8 bases between the two germline ends.

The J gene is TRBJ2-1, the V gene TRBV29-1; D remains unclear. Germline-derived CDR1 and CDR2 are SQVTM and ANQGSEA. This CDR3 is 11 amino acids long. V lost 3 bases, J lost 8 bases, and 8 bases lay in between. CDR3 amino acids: CSVDQVDEQFF. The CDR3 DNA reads TGCAGCGTTGACCAGGTGGATGAGCAGTTCTTC.

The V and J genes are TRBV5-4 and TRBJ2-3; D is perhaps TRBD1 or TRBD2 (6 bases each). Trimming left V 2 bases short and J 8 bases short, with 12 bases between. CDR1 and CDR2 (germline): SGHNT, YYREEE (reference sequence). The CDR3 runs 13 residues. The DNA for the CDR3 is TGTGCCAGCAGCTTACTTGAGGGGGGTACGCAGTATTTT. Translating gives CASSLLEGGTQYF. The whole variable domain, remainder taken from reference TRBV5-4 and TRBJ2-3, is ETGVTQSPTHLIKTRGQQVTLRCSSQSGHNTVSWYQQALGQGPQFIFQYYREEENGRGNFPPRFSGLQFPNYSSELNVNALELDDSALYLCASSLLEGGTQYFGPGTRLTVL.

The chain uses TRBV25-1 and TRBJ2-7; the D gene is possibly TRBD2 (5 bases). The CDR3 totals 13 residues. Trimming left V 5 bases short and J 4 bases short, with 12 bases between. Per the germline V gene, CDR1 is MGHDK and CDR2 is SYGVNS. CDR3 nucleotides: TGTGCCAGCAGTATCCCGGGAATTTACGAGCAGTACTTC. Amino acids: CASSIPGIYEQYF.

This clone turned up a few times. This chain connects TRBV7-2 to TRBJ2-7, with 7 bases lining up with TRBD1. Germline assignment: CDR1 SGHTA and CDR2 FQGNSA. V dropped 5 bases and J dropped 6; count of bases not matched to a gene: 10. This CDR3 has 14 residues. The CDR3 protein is CASSPMAQGFEQYF. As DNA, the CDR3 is TGTGCCAGCAGCCCCATGGCACAGGGGTTCGAGCAGTACTTC.

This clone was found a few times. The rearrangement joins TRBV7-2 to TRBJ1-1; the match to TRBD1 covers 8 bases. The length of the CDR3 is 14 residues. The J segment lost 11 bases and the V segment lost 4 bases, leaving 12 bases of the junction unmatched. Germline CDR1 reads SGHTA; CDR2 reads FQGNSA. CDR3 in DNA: TGTGCCAGCAGCTCGGACAGGGCCGTGCCTATGGCTTTCTTT. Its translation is CASSSDRAVPMAFF.

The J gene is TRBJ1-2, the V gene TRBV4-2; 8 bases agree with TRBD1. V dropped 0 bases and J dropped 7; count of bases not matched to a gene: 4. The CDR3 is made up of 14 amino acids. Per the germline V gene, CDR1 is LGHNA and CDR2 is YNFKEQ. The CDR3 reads CASSQEVDRAGYTF. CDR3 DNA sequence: TGTGCCAGCAGCCAAGAAGTGGACAGGGCTGGCTACACCTTC.

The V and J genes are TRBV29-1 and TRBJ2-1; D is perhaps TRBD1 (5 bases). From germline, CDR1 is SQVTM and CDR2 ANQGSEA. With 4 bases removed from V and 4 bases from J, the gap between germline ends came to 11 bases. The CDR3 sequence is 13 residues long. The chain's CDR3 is CSVVVDRYNEQFF. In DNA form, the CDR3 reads TGCAGCGTTGTGGTTGACAGATACAATGAGCAGTTCTTC.

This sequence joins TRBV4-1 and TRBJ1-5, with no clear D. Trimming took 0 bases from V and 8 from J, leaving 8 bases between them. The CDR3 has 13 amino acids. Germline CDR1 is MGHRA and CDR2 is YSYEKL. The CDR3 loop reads CASSQDHVKPQHF. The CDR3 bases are TGCGCCAGCAGCCAAGACCATGTGAAGCCCCAGCATTTT.

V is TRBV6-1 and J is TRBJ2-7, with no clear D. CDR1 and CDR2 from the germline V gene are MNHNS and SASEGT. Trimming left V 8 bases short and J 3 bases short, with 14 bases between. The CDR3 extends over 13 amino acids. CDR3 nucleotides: TGTGCCAGCGACGCAAGAACCAACTACGAGCAGTACTTC. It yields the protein CASDARTNYEQYF.

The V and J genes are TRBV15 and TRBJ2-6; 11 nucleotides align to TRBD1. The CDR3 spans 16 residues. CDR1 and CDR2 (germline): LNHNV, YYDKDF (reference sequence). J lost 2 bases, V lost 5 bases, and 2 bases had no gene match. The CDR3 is CATSRDRGTGANVLTF. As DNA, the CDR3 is TGTGCCACCAGCCGGGACAGGGGGACTGGGGCCAACGTCCTGACTTTC.

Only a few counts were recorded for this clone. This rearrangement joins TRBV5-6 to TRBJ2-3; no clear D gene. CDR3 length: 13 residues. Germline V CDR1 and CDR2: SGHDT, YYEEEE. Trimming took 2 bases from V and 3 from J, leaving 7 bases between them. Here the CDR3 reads CASSLDVTDTQYF. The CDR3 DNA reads TGTGCCAGCAGCTTAGACGTTACAGATACGCAGTATTTT.

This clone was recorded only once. The CDR3 coding sequence is TGTGCCAGCAACCAGAGAGGGCCCCAGCATTTT. This sequence encodes CASNQRGPQHF. This sequence joins TRBV2 and TRBJ1-5; D gene unclear. V was clipped by 7 bases and J by 9 bases, with 10 bases between them. The CDR3 totals 11 residues. CDR1 SNHLY and CDR2 FYNNEI come from the germline V gene. The variable domain in full, with the rest retrieved from reference TRBV2 and TRBJ1-5, is EPEVTQTPSHQVTQMGQEVILRCVPISNHLYFYWYRQILGQKVEFLVSFYNNEISEKSEIFDDQFSVERPDGSNFTLKIRSTKLEDSAMYFCASNQRGPQHFGDGTRLSIL.

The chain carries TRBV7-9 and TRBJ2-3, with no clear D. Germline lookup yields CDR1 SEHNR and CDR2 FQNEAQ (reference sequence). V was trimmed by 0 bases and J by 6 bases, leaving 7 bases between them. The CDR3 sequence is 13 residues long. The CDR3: CASSLAAGDTQYF. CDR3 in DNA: TGTGCCAGCAGCTTAGCGGCCGGGGATACGCAGTATTTT.